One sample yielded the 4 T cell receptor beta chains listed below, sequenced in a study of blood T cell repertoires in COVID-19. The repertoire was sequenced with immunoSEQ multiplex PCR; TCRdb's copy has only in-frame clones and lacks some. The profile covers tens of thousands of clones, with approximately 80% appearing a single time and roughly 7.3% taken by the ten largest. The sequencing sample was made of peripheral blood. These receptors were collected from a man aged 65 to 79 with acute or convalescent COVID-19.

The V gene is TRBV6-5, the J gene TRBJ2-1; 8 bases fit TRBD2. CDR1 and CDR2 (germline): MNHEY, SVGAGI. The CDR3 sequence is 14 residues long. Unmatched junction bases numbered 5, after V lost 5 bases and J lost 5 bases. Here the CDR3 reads CASSRGGGNNEQFF. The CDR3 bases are TGTGCCAGCAGTCGGGGGGGTGGAAACAATGAGCAGTTCTTC.

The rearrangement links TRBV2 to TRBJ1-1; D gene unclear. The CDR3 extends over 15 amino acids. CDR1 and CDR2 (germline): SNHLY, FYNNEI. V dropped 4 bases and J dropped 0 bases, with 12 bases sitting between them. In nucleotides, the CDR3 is TGTGCCAGCAGTGGCCGCCCAGGCCTGAACACTGAAGCTTTCTTT. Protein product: CASSGRPGLNTEAFF.

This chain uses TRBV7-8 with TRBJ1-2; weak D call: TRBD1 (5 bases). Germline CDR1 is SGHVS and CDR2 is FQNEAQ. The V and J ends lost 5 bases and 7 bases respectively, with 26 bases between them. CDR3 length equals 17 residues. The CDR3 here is CASSLIVQGREGLGYTF. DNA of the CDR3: TGTGCCAGCAGCCTGATTGTCCAGGGCAGGGAAGGTCTTGGCTACACCTTC.

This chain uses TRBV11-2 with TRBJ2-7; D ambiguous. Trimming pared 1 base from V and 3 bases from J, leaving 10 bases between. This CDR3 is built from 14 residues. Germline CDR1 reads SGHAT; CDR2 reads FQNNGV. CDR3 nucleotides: TGTGCCAGCAGCTTAGGAGGCAGCCGCTACGAGCAGTACTTC. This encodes CASSLGGSRYEQYF.